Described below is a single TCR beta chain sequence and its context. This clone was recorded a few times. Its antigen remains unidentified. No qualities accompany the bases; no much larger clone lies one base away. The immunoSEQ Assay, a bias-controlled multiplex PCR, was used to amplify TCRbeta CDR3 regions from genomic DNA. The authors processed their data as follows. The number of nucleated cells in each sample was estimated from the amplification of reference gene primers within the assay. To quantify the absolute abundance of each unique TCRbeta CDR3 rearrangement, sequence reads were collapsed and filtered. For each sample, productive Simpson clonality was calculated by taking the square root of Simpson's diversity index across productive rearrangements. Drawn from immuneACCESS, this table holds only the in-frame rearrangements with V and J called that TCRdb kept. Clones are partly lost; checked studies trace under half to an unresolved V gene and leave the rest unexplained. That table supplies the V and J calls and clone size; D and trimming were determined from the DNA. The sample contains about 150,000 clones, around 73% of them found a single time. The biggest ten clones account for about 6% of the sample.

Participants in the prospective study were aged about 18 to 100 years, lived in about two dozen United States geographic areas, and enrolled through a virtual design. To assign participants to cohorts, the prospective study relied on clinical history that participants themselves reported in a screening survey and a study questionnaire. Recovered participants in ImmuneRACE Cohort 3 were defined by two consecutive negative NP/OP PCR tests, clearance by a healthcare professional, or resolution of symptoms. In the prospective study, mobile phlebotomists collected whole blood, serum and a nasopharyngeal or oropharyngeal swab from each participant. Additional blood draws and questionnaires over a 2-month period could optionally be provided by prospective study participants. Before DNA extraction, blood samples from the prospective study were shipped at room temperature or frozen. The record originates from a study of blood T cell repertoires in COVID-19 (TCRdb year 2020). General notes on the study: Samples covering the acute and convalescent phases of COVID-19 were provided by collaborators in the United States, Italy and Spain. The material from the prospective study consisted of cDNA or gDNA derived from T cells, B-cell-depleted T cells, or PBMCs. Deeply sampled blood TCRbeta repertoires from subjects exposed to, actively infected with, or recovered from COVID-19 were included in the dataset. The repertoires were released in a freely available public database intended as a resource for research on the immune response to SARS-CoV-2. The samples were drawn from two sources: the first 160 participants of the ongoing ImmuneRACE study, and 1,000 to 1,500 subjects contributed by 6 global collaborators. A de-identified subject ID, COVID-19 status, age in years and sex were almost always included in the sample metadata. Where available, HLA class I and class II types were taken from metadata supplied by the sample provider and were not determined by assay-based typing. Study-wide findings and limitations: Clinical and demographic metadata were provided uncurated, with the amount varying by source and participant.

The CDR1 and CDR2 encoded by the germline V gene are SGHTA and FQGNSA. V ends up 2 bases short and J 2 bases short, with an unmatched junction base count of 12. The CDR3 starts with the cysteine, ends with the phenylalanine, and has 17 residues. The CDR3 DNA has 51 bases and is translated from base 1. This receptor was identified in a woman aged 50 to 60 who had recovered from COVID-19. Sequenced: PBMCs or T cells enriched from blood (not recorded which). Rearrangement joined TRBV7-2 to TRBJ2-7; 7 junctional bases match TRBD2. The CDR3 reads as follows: CASSLYSGGSLPYEQYF. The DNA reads TGTGCCAGCAGCTTATATTCGGGGGGATCCCTCCCCTACGAGCAGTACTTC.